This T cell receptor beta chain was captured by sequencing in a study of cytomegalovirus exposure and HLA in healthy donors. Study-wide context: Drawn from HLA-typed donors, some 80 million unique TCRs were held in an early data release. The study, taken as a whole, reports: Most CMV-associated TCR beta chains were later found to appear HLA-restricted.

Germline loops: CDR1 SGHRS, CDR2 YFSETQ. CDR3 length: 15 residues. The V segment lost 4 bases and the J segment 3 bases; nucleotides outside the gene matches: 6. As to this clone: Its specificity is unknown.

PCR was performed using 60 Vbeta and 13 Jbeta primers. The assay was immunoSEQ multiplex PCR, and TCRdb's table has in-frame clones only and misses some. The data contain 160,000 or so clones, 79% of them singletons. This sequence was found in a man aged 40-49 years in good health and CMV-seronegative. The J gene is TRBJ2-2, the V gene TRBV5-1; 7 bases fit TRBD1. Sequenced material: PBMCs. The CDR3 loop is CASSMGQSYTGELFF. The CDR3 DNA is TGCGCCAGCAGCATGGGACAGTCTTACACCGGGGAGCTGTTTTTT. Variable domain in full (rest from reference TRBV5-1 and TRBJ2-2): KAGVTQTPRYLIKTRGQQVTLSCSPISGHRSVSWYQQTPGQGLQFLFEYFSETQRNKGNFPGRFSGRQFSNSRSEMNVSTLELGDSALYLCASSMGQSYTGELFFGEGSRLTVL.